This entry lists 26 T cell receptor beta chains sequenced from one sample in a study of blood T cell repertoires in COVID-19. Data came from immunoSEQ multiplex PCR; TCRdb stores just in-frame clones and leaves some out. Here the sample spans approximately 480,000 clones, roughly nine tenths being singletons. The specimen sequenced was PBMCs or T cells enriched from blood (not recorded which). The receptors here all came from a woman under 30 who had recovered from COVID-19.

V and J are TRBV6-2 or TRBV6-3 and TRBJ1-4; tentatively, D is TRBD1 (6 bases). Per germline, CDR1 MNHEY and CDR2 SVGEGT. With 5 bases removed from V and 5 bases from J, the gap between germline ends came to 6 bases. The CDR3 covers 12 residues. This CDR3 reads CASSRGNEKLFF. Here the CDR3 DNA reads TGTGCCAGCAGTAGGGGGAATGAAAAACTGTTTTTT.

The chain couples TRBV11-1 to TRBJ1-4, with TRBD1 matching over 12 bases. Trimming took 5 bases from V and 3 from J; bases not matched to a gene: 4. This CDR3 is 16 amino acids long. Germline values: CDR1 SGHAT, CDR2 FQDESV (reference sequence). CDR3 amino acids: CASSPGQGAANEKLFF. The CDR3 DNA is TGTGCCAGCAGCCCGGGACAGGGGGCGGCTAATGAAAAACTGTTTTTT.

The chain recombines TRBV19 with TRBJ1-4; 7 bases align to TRBD1. The germline CDR1 and CDR2 sequences are LNHDA and SQIVND (reference sequence). Trimming took 3 bases from V and 5 from J; bases not matched to a gene: 3. The CDR3 contains 14 residues. The CDR3 nucleotides read TGTGCCAGTAGTATGGACAGGAGAAATGAAAAACTGTTTTTT. Its protein is CASSMDRRNEKLFF. The variable domain in full, completed from reference TRBV19 and TRBJ1-4, reads DGGITQSPKYLFRKEGQNVTLSCEQNLNHDAMYWYRQDPGQGLRLIYYSQIVNDFQKGDIAEGYSVSREKKESFPLTVTSAQKNPTAFYLCASSMDRRNEKLFFGSGTQLSVL.

The rearrangement joins TRBV24-1 to TRBJ2-2, with 10 positions matching TRBD1. With V trimmed by 11 bases and J by 4 bases, 9 bases remained unmatched. CDR3 length: 15 amino acids. From germline, CDR1 is KGHDR and CDR2 SFDVKD. The CDR3 nucleotides are TGTGCCATACAGAGACAGGGGGCGGGCACCGGGGAGCTGTTTTTT. It codes for CAIQRQGAGTGELFF.

The chain joins TRBV11-2 to TRBJ2-1, with 8 bases aligning to TRBD2. Germline CDR1 and CDR2: SGHAT and FQNNGV. With V trimmed by 1 base and J by 4 bases, 3 bases remained unmatched. The CDR3 totals 15 residues. DNA for the CDR3: TGTGCCAGCAGCTTAGGCGGGGGGCGTTACAATGAGCAGTTCTTC. This encodes CASSLGGGRYNEQFF.

The rearrangement joins TRBV2 to TRBJ1-4, with 9 bases identical to TRBD1. V lost 6 bases, J lost 7 bases, and 12 bases stayed unmatched. In germline, CDR1 is SNHLY, CDR2 FYNNEI. The CDR3 runs to 16 residues. The CDR3 protein is CASSDGLGTGREKLFF. The CDR3 DNA follows: TGTGCCAGCAGCGACGGGCTCGGGACAGGGCGTGAAAAACTGTTTTTT. Full variable domain (rest looked up from reference TRBV2 and TRBJ1-4): EPEVTQTPSHQVTQMGQEVILRCVPISNHLYFYWYRQILGQKVEFLVSFYNNEISEKSEIFDDQFSVERPDGSNFTLKIRSTKLEDSAMYFCASSDGLGTGREKLFFGSGTQLSVL.

This sequence joins TRBV7-8 and TRBJ1-4, with 9 bases matching TRBD1. This CDR3 contains 15 residues. V shed 5 bases and J 6 bases; nucleotides not matched to a gene: 7. Germline V gives CDR1 SGHVS, CDR2 FQNEAQ. The CDR3 region is CASSAQTGGDEKLFF. The DNA for the CDR3 is TGTGCCAGCAGCGCCCAGACAGGGGGAGATGAAAAACTGTTTTTT. Variable domain in full (rest from reference TRBV7-8 and TRBJ1-4): GAGVSQSPRYKVAKRGQDVALRCDPISGHVSLFWYQQALGQGPEFLTYFQNEAQLDKSGLPSDRFFAERPEGSVSTLKIQRTQQEDSAVYLCASSAQTGGDEKLFFGSGTQLSVL.

The V call is TRBV5-1, the J call TRBJ1-1; 7 bases match TRBD1. The CDR3 consists of 16 residues. With V trimmed by 0 bases and J by 4 bases, 9 bases remained unmatched. CDR1 and CDR2 from the germline V gene are SGHRS and YFSETQ. The CDR3 DNA reads as TGCGCCAGCAGCTTGGAGCCCCAGGCAGGGGGCACTGAAGCTTTCTTT. The encoded protein is CASSLEPQAGGTEAFF. The entire variable domain, with the rest obtained from reference TRBV5-1 and TRBJ1-1, is as follows: KAGVTQTPRYLIKTRGQQVTLSCSPISGHRSVSWYQQTPGQGLQFLFEYFSETQRNKGNFPGRFSGRQFSNSRSEMNVSTLELGDSALYLCASSLEPQAGGTEAFFGQGTRLTVV.

The V call is TRBV30, the J call TRBJ1-4, with unresolved D. This CDR3 has 19 residues. Germline CDR1 and CDR2: GTSNPN and SVGIG (reference sequence). Trimming took off 4 bases at V and 0 bases at J, with 24 bases between the two ends. The CDR3 coding sequence is TGTGCCTGGAACGGAGGATATAGGACGGCGTCGGCAACTAATGAAAAACTGTTTTTT. This codes for CAWNGGYRTASATNEKLFF.

The rearrangement links TRBV9 to TRBJ1-6; D is ambiguous. Per germline, CDR1 SGDLS and CDR2 YYNGEE. V was cut by 0 bases and J by 7 bases, with 11 bases left in between. The CDR3 runs to 15 residues. The CDR3 coding sequence is TGTGCCAGCAGCGTAGAAGGAGGGTCGAATTCACCCCTCCACTTT. This translates into CASSVEGGSNSPLHF. The entire variable domain, with the rest obtained from reference TRBV9 and TRBJ1-6, is as follows: DSGVTQTPKHLITATGQRVTLRCSPRSGDLSVYWYQQSLDQGLQFLIQYYNGEERAKGNILERFSAQQFPDLHSELNLSSLELGDSALYFCASSVEGGSNSPLHFGNGTRLTVT.

The rearrangement uses TRBV7-9 and TRBJ1-4, with D possibly being TRBD1 (6 bases). Germline assignment: CDR1 SEHNR and CDR2 FQNEAQ (reference sequence). Trimming left V 2 bases short and J 6 bases short, with 10 bases between. CDR3 size: 14 residues. Written as DNA, the CDR3 is TGTGCCAGCAGCTTATTAGGGGGGGATGAAAAACTGTTTTTT. Its translation: CASSLLGGDEKLFF.

CDR3 nucleotide sequence: TGTGCCAGCAGTTGGGGCCGGGGCTACACCTTC. It encodes CASSWGRGYTF. V and J are TRBV6-5 and TRBJ1-2; the D gene is possibly TRBD1 (5 bases). Germline V gene data show CDR1 as MNHEY and CDR2 as SVGAGI. V dropped 4 bases and J dropped 8 bases, with 8 bases sitting between them. This CDR3 comprises 11 residues.

This chain's CDR3 is CASSHTGTGDTGELFF. The CDR3 region has the DNA TGCGCCAGCAGCCACACCGGGACGGGAGACACCGGGGAGCTGTTTTTT. The rearrangement links TRBV4-1 to TRBJ2-2; weak D call: TRBD2 (6 bases). The CDR3 is 16 amino acids. Germline V gives CDR1 MGHRA, CDR2 YSYEKL. Trimming shortened V by 3 bases and J by 3 bases, and 14 bases separated the two germline ends.

Only one count was recorded for this clone. The chain joins TRBV5-4 to TRBJ1-2, with D maybe TRBD1 (5 bases). Germline V CDR1 and CDR2: SGHNT, YYREEE (reference sequence). V was trimmed by 3 bases and J by 8 bases, leaving 11 bases between them. CDR3 length equals 12 residues. The CDR3 coding sequence is TGTGCCAGCAGCTCCTGGGGGGAGGGCTACACCTTC. Translated: CASSSWGEGYTF. Drawing the rest from reference TRBV5-4 and TRBJ1-2, the complete variable domain is ETGVTQSPTHLIKTRGQQVTLRCSSQSGHNTVSWYQQALGQGPQFIFQYYREEENGRGNFPPRFSGLQFPNYSSELNVNALELDDSALYLCASSSWGEGYTFGSGTRLTVV.

This sequence joins TRBV2 and TRBJ2-7; 8 bases are a match to TRBD1. Trimming at V came to 5 bases and at J to 1 base, leaving 7 bases not matched to a gene. CDR3 length: 15 residues. CDR1 is SNHLY and CDR2 is FYNNEI in the germline V gene. In nucleotides, the CDR3 is TGTGCCAGCAGTCCGGTGGGGGACAGGTCCTACGAGCAGTACTTC. This translates into CASSPVGDRSYEQYF.

The V and J genes are TRBV10-3 and TRBJ1-1, with 9 bases that match TRBD1. Germline V CDR1 and CDR2: ENHRY, SYGVKD. Unmatched junction bases numbered 16, after V lost 0 bases and J lost 5 bases. The CDR3 totals 19 residues. CDR3 coding DNA: TGTGCCATCAGTGAGTCATACAATCCTAAGACAGGGGGGAATACTGAAGCTTTCTTT. Residues: CAISESYNPKTGGNTEAFF.

J is TRBJ1-1 and V is TRBV28; weak D call: TRBD1 (5 bases). This CDR3 comprises 13 residues. V lost 5 bases and J lost 0, with 7 bases in between. The germline gives CDR1 MDHEN, CDR2 SYDVKM. The CDR3 protein is CASSGHLNTEAFF. The CDR3 DNA sequence: TGTGCCAGCAGTGGACATCTGAACACTGAAGCTTTCTTT. Supplemented by reference TRBV28 and TRBJ1-1, the full variable domain reads DVKVTQSSRYLVKRTGEKVFLECVQDMDHENMFWYRQDPGLGLRLIYFSYDVKMKEKGDIPEGYSVSREKKERFSLILESASTNQTSMYLCASSGHLNTEAFFGQGTRLTVV.

V gene TRBV6-1 combines with J gene TRBJ2-5, with unresolved D. Germline V gene sequence: CDR1 MNHNS, CDR2 SASEGT. The CDR3 contains 13 residues. V was trimmed by 2 bases and J by 5 bases, leaving 9 bases between them. CDR3 region: CASSENPRETQYF. CDR3 in DNA: TGTGCCAGCAGTGAAAACCCCAGGGAGACCCAGTACTTC.

The chain uses TRBV5-1 and TRBJ2-5; 9 bases are shared with TRBD1. Germline CDR1 reads SGHRS; CDR2 reads YFSETQ. V shed 2 bases, J shed 5 bases, and the junction held 16 bases outside the gene matches. CDR3 length: 18 amino acids. The CDR3 is CASSFQQGAGIRGETQYF. CDR3 nucleotide sequence: TGCGCCAGCAGCTTTCAACAGGGGGCTGGGATAAGAGGGGAGACCCAGTACTTC. Full variable domain (remainder filled in from reference TRBV5-1 and TRBJ2-5): KAGVTQTPRYLIKTRGQQVTLSCSPISGHRSVSWYQQTPGQGLQFLFEYFSETQRNKGNFPGRFSGRQFSNSRSEMNVSTLELGDSALYLCASSFQQGAGIRGETQYFGPGTRLLVL.

The chain is built from TRBV4-2 and TRBJ2-3; 7 bases line up with TRBD2. The CDR3 totals 16 residues. With 0 bases clipped from V and 6 bases from J, the junction kept 9 bases outside the gene matches. Germline CDR1 is LGHNA and CDR2 is YNFKEQ. Here the CDR3 reads CASSQDVRGSGDTQYF. DNA of the CDR3: TGTGCCAGCAGCCAAGATGTCCGAGGTAGCGGGGATACGCAGTATTTT.

The gene calls are TRBV9 and TRBJ1-3; tentatively, D is TRBD1 (5 bases). Germline CDR1 reads SGDLS; CDR2 reads YYNGEE. V lost 4 bases and J lost 0, with 11 bases in between. The CDR3 runs 15 residues. CDR3 coding DNA: TGTGCCAGCAGCTTAAACCAGGGCTCTGGAAACACCATATATTTT. Its protein product is CASSLNQGSGNTIYF.

The rearrangement uses TRBV7-9 and TRBJ1-6; D not resolved. Germline V gene lookup returns CDR1 SEHNR and CDR2 FQNEAQ (reference sequence). This CDR3 has 13 residues. The V gene lost 1 base and the J gene lost 10 bases, with 8 bases spanning the gap. The DNA of the CDR3 is TGTGCCAGCAGCTTAGACTTGCCCTCACCCCTCCACTTT. It specifies CASSLDLPSPLHF.

This chain joins TRBV2 and TRBJ2-5; D might be TRBD2 (5 bases). Trimming left V 6 bases short and J 7 bases short, with 12 bases between. Germline V gives CDR1 SNHLY, CDR2 FYNNEI. The CDR3 is made up of 12 amino acids. This chain's CDR3 is CASSGLGGTQYF. In DNA, the CDR3 is TGTGCCAGCAGCGGCCTCGGAGGGACCCAGTACTTC.

The chain links TRBV4-2 to TRBJ1-4; weak D call: TRBD1 (5 bases). This CDR3 is built from 18 residues. The germline V gene encodes CDR1 LGHNA and CDR2 YNFKEQ. The V end was cut by 0 bases, the J end by 7 bases, with 21 bases between. CDR3 bases: TGTGCCAGCAGCCAAGATCTTGCACAGGCTCTTTCTGGTGAAAAACTGTTTTTT. The encoded protein is CASSQDLAQALSGEKLFF.

Regarding this clone: Other DNA sequences of this sample code for an identical CDR3. The gene calls are TRBV5-1 and TRBJ1-1; D not certain. Germline CDR1 SGHRS, CDR2 YFSETQ. This CDR3 contains 14 residues. Trimming pared 2 bases from V and 2 bases from J, leaving 10 bases between. The DNA for the CDR3 is TGCGCCAGCAGCTTAGGAGCGGGAAACACTGAAGCTTTCTTT. It translates to CASSLGAGNTEAFF.

The chain carries TRBV5-1 and TRBJ2-2; D gene unclear. Between the trimmed V and J ends, which lost 0 bases and 0 bases, there was a span of 6 bases. The CDR3 has 15 residues. Per the germline V gene, CDR1 is SGHRS and CDR2 is YFSETQ. Written as DNA, the CDR3 is TGCGCCAGCAGCTTGGTTATCGCGAACACCGGGGAGCTGTTTTTT. It specifies CASSLVIANTGELFF.